This T cell receptor (beta chain) was captured in a study of cytomegalovirus exposure and HLA in healthy donors. Germline loops: CDR1 SGHRS, CDR2 YFSETQ. The CDR3 sequence is 14 residues long. V shed 4 bases and J shed 7 bases, with 14 bases lying between them. In its sample, this clone was seen a few times. PCR was performed using 60 Vbeta and 13 Jbeta primers. Libraries were prepared by immunoSEQ multiplex PCR; TCRdb keeps only in-frame clonotypes and omits some of them. The sample lists 90,000 to 150,000 clones, about 78% occurring once. J is TRBJ1-4 and V is TRBV5-1; D possibly corresponds to TRBD1 (6 bases). The TCR sequence derives from a woman in her forties in good health and CMV-seropositive. The source material was PBMCs. For the CDR3, the DNA is TGCGCCAGCAGCCTAGGACAGTCGGCTGAAAAACTGTTTTTT. It codes for CASSLGQSAEKLFF. Full variable domain (rest looked up from reference TRBV5-1 and TRBJ1-4): KAGVTQTPRYLIKTRGQQVTLSCSPISGHRSVSWYQQTPGQGLQFLFEYFSETQRNKGNFPGRFSGRQFSNSRSEMNVSTLELGDSALYLCASSLGQSAEKLFFGSGTQLSVL.